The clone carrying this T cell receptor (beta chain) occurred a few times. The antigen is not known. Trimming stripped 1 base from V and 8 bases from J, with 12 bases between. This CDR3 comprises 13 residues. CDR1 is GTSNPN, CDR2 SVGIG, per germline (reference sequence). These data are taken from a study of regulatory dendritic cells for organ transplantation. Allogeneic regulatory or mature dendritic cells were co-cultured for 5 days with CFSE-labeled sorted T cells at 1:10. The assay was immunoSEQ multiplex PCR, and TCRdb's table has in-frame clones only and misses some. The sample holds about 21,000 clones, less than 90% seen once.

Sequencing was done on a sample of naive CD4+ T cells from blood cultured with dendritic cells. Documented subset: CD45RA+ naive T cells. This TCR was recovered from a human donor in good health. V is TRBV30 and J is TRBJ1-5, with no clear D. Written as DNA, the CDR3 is TGTGCCTGGAGTGGACGGCTCAAGGAGCCCCAGCATTTT. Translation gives CAWSGRLKEPQHF.